The entry below describes one T cell receptor (delta chain). One junction end does not reproduce the germline sequence, and a read error may be involved. CDR3 length equals 16 residues. Germline V lookup: CDR1 GEAIGNYY, CDR2 EKD. This sample was included in a study of gamma-delta chains in newborns, infants, children. About the study: Microbial exposure reportedly drives polyclonal innate γδ T cell expansion after birth.

TCRdb re-identified clones in the reads via CATT. The table includes around 11,000 delta-chain clones, approximately 9.7% detected once. This TCR was sampled from a child who was a newborn, infant or young child, either healthy, febrile or measles-vaccinated (not recorded which). V and J are TRDV2 and TRDJ1; TRDD3 aligns across 10 bases. Source material: blood. The DNA for the CDR3 is TGTGCCTGTGACACGTTGACTGGGGGATTAGTCGATAAACTCACCTTT. Translation gives CACDTLTGGLVDKLTF.